This T cell receptor beta chain was captured in a study of T cell repertoires in cytomegalovirus infection (dated by TCRdb to between 2018 and 2021). At the level of the whole study: Donor HLA type was relevant to the analysis, because carriage of CMV infection together with the matching HLA type was indicated by public TCR beta signatures.

Sequencing took place on an Illumina HiSeq 1500. TCRdb's own reprocessing of the public reads used fastp at Q25 and MiXCR and kept productive beta chains. CDR3 protein duplicates are merged, each entry listing the most common genes and DNA. This sample lists about 450,000 distinct CDR3 sequences; about a third were detected once. The top ten clones comprise around 15% of the sample. With respect to this clonotype: It lacks a known antigen. Base qualities are not provided; no much larger clone lies one nucleotide away.

V is pared back by 0 bases and J by 3 bases, with 9 bases lying between the germline termini. The CDR3 covers 14 residues, taking in both the cysteine and the phenylalanine. Kept here is only the CDR3 DNA, which spans 42 bases and is read in frame from base 1. CDR1 and CDR2 were assigned from the germline V gene as SGHRS and YFSETQ. What the study reported, not specific to this receptor: The ex vivo response was dominated by HLA-C-restricted CMV-specific TCR beta clonotypes, and the single most frequent clonotype in two of eight donors was supplied by these HLA-C-restricted clonotypes. Cumulative frequency of public TCR beta family members discriminated carriers of CMV infection plus the relevant HLA type in this cohort and an independent roughly 330-donor cohort.

The TCR sequence derives from a human donor in good health (CMV status not recorded). Some clones in this sample may be carry-over from other donors' samples. Material: PBMCs. The rearranged segments are TRBV5-1 and TRBJ1-1, and possibly TRBD1, on 5 matching bases. In nucleotides, the sequence is TGCGCCAGCAGCTTGGACAGGCCGGACACTGAAGCTTTCTTT. Its protein reads: CASSLDRPDTEAFF.